The 6 T cell receptor beta chains below were found in one sample sequenced in a study of blood T cell repertoires in COVID-19. Method: immunoSEQ multiplex PCR; TCRdb's copy keeps in-frame clones and lacks some. The sample contains 100,000 or so clones, 85% of which appear only once. The material sequenced was peripheral blood. These receptors all stem from a man aged 45-60 years with active or convalescent COVID-19.

This clone was seen only once. The rearrangement links TRBV5-4 to TRBJ2-6; 7 bases are a match to TRBD2. Germline V gives CDR1 SGHNT, CDR2 YYREEE (reference sequence). Trimming removed 4 bases from V and 0 bases from J; junction bases left unmatched: 13. This CDR3 is 19 amino acids long. CDR3 DNA: TGTGCCAGCAGCCCCCGATTAGCGGGCCCCAACTCTGGGGCCAACGTCCTGACTTTC. Encoded protein: CASSPRLAGPNSGANVLTF.

Of note for this clone: The junction differs from germline at one of its ends, possibly a read error. The gene calls are TRBV7-7 and TRBJ2-5; 8 bases map to TRBD1. The CDR3 consists of 15 residues. CDR1 is SSHAT and CDR2 is FNYEAQ in the germline V gene (reference sequence). This CDR3 is CASSPDRGGSATQYF. In DNA form, the CDR3 reads TGTGCTAGCAGCCCTGACAGGGGCGGGTCGGCGACCCAGTACTTC.

The gene calls are TRBV24-1 and TRBJ2-1; D gene uncertain. This CDR3 is 15 amino acids long. Trimming took off 2 bases at V and 1 base at J, with 8 bases between the two ends. The V gene's germline CDR1 is KGHDR and CDR2 SFDVKD. CDR3 loop: CATSDWPGSYNEQFF. In DNA, the CDR3 is TGTGCCACCAGTGATTGGCCGGGTTCCTACAATGAGCAGTTCTTC.

This clone appeared a few times. The genes are TRBV7-9 and TRBJ1-1, with 7 bases aligning to TRBD1. Trimming removed 2 bases from V and 3 bases from J; junction bases left unmatched: 9. Per the germline V gene, CDR1 is SEHNR and CDR2 is FQNEAQ (reference sequence). CDR3 length: 16 residues. CDR3 loop: CASSLLRNRGDTEAFF. CDR3 bases: TGTGCCAGCAGCTTATTGAGGAACAGGGGAGACACTGAAGCTTTCTTT.

V and J are TRBV5-1 and TRBJ2-1, with 16 bases lining up with TRBD2. This CDR3 has 18 residues. V shed 3 bases, J shed 7 bases, and the junction held 10 bases outside the gene matches. CDR1 is SGHRS, CDR2 YFSETQ, per germline. CDR3 in DNA: TGCGCCAGCAGCTCGGGACTAGCGGGAGGGCCGTTGGGAAATGAGCAGTTCTTC. Its translation: CASSSGLAGGPLGNEQFF.

The chain couples TRBV9 to TRBJ1-4; D gene unclear. Germline assignment: CDR1 SGDLS and CDR2 YYNGEE. V shed 1 base and J shed 5 bases, with 9 bases lying between them. This CDR3 is built from 14 residues. CDR3 in DNA: TGTGCCAGCAGCGTAACAGCCCAAAATGAAAAACTGTTTTTT. This codes for CASSVTAQNEKLFF.